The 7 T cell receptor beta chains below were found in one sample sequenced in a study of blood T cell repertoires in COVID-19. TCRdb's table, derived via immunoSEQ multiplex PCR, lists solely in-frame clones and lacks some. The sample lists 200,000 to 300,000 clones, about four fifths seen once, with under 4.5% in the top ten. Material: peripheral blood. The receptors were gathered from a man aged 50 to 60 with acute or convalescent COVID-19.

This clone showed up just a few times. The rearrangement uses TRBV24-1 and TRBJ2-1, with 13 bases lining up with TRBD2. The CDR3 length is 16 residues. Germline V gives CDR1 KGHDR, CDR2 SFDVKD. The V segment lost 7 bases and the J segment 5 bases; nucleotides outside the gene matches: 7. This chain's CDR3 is CATSPRTSGSHNEQFF. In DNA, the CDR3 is TGTGCCACCAGCCCCAGGACTAGCGGGAGCCACAATGAGCAGTTCTTC.

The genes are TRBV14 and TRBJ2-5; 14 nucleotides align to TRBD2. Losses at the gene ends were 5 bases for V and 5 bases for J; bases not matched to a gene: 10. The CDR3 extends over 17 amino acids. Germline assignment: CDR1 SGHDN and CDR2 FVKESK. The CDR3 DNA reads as TGTGCCAGCAGCTGGGGACTAGCGGGAGTATGGGAGGAGACCCAGTACTTC. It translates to CASSWGLAGVWEETQYF.

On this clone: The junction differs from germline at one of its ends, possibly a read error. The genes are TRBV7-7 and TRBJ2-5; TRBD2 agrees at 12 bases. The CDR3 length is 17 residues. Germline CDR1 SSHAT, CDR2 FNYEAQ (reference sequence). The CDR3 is CASSLFLGLAGSETQYF. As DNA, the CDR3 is TGTGCTAGCAGCTTATTCCTCGGACTAGCGGGGTCGGAGACCCAGTACTTC.

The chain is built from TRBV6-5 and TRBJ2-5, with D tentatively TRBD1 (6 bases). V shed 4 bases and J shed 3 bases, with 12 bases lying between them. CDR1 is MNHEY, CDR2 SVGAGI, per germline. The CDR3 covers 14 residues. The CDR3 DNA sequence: TGTGCCAGCAGTTTATGGACAGCTAAAGAGACCCAGTACTTC. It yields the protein CASSLWTAKETQYF.

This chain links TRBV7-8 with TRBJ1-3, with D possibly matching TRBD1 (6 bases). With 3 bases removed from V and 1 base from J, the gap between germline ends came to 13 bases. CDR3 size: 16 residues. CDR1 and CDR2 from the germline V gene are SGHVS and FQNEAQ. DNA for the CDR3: TGTGCCAGCAGCTTTTTACCCACAGGGTCTGGAAACACCATATATTTT. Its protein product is CASSFLPTGSGNTIYF.

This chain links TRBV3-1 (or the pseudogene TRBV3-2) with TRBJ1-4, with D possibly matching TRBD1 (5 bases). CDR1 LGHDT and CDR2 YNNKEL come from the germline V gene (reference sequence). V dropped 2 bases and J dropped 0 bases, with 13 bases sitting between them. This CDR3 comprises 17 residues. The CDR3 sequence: CASSQYPGSATNEKLFF. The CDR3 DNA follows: TGTGCCAGCAGCCAATATCCAGGGTCGGCAACTAATGAAAAACTGTTTTTT.

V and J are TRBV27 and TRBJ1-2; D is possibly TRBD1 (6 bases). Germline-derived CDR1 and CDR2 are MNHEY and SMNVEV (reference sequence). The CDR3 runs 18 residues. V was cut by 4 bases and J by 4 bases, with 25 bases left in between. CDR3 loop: CASSSSRYAGAPGYGYTF. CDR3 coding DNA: TGTGCCAGCAGTTCCTCCCGGTACGCGGGGGCACCGGGCTATGGCTACACCTTC.